The 9 T cell receptor beta chains below were found in one sample sequenced in a study of blood T cell repertoires in COVID-19. TCRdb's table, derived via immunoSEQ multiplex PCR, lists solely in-frame clones and lacks some. The sample includes approximately 30,000 clones, 75% to 95% seen only once; the top ten take about a sixth. Sequencing input: peripheral blood. The receptors here all came from a human donor with active COVID-19. The donor label of this sample is uncertain.

The chain carries TRBV15 and TRBJ1-1; no firm D call. V was shortened by 0 bases and J by 7 bases, with 9 bases between the two germline ends. CDR3 size: 13 residues. Per the germline V gene, CDR1 is LNHNV and CDR2 is YYDKDF (reference sequence). CDR3 bases: TGTGCCACCAGCAGAGAGTCCGTCGGTGAAGCTTTCTTT. Protein product: CATSRESVGEAFF.

The V call is TRBV6-2 or TRBV6-3, the J call TRBJ1-1, with TRBD1 as a possible D gene (5 bases). V was cut by 8 bases and J by 5 bases, with 15 bases left in between. The germline gives CDR1 MNHEY, CDR2 SVGEGT. The CDR3 covers 13 residues. CDR3 nucleotide sequence: TGTGCCAGCGGCCGCTGGGGGGGAACTGAAGCTTTCTTT. Protein: CASGRWGGTEAFF.

This sequence joins TRBV7-3 and TRBJ1-5; a weak D match, TRBD1 (6 bases). Trimming shortened V by 9 bases and J by 0 bases, and 12 bases separated the two germline ends. Per germline, CDR1 SGHTA and CDR2 FQGTGA. This CDR3 comprises 14 residues. The chain's CDR3 is CARVYRVSNQPQHF. CDR3 nucleotides: TGTGCCAGGGTATACAGGGTTAGCAATCAGCCCCAGCATTTT.

CDR3: CASSAGQDNTGELFF. CDR3 nucleotides: TGTGCCAGCAGCGCGGGACAGGACAACACCGGGGAGCTGTTTTTT. V gene TRBV5-4 combines with J gene TRBJ2-2; 8 bases match TRBD1. V dropped 4 bases and J dropped 2; count of bases not matched to a gene: 4. The CDR3 runs to 15 residues. Germline V gene lookup returns CDR1 SGHNT and CDR2 YYREEE (reference sequence).

This clone occurred once. The gene calls are TRBV19 and TRBJ1-5; 7 bases are a match to TRBD1. Losses at the gene ends were 5 bases for V and 0 bases for J; bases not matched to a gene: 1. Germline CDR1 and CDR2: LNHDA and SQIVND (reference sequence). This CDR3 contains 14 residues. As DNA, the CDR3 is TGTGCCAGTAGTTGGGACAGTAGCAATCAGCCCCAGCATTTT. Translated: CASSWDSSNQPQHF.

The genes are TRBV7-3 and TRBJ2-3; the match to TRBD2 covers 10 bases. The CDR3 totals 14 residues. Trimming removed 6 bases from V and 6 bases from J; junction bases left unmatched: 6. Germline lookup yields CDR1 SGHTA and CDR2 FQGTGA. The CDR3 loop is CASSQAGGLDTQYF. The CDR3 nucleotides are TGTGCCAGCAGTCAAGCGGGGGGGCTGGATACGCAGTATTTT.

The chain uses TRBV5-1 and TRBJ2-5, with 8 positions matching TRBD1. CDR1 and CDR2 from the germline V gene are SGHRS and YFSETQ. The ends lost 3 bases at V and 2 bases at J; junction bases unmatched: 3. This CDR3 is 14 amino acids long. The CDR3 coding sequence is TGCGCCAGCAGCTCGGGACAGGTACAAGAGACCCAGTACTTC. Translated, it gives CASSSGQVQETQYF.

The gene calls are TRBV30 and TRBJ2-5; D uncertain. With 0 bases removed from V and 1 base from J, the gap between germline ends came to 6 bases. The CDR3 is 13 amino acids. From germline, CDR1 is GTSNPN and CDR2 SVGIG (reference sequence). The CDR3 region has the DNA TGTGCCTGGAGTGTAGCGCTCCAAGAGACCCAGTACTTC. Protein: CAWSVALQETQYF. Looking up the rest from reference TRBV30 and TRBJ2-5 gives the full variable domain: SQTIHQWPATLVQPVGSPLSLECTVEGTSNPNLYWYRQAAGRGLQLLFYSVGIGQISSEVPQNLSASRPQDRQFILSSKKLLLSDSGFYLCAWSVALQETQYFGPGTRLLVL.

The genes are TRBV7-9 and TRBJ2-1; weak D call: TRBD2 (5 bases). This CDR3 comprises 12 residues. Germline lookup yields CDR1 SEHNR and CDR2 FQNEAQ (reference sequence). V lost 5 bases, J lost 6 bases, and 8 bases lay in between. CDR3 region: CASSDRGNEQFF. The CDR3 nucleotides read TGTGCCAGCAGCGACCGGGGCAATGAGCAGTTCTTC.